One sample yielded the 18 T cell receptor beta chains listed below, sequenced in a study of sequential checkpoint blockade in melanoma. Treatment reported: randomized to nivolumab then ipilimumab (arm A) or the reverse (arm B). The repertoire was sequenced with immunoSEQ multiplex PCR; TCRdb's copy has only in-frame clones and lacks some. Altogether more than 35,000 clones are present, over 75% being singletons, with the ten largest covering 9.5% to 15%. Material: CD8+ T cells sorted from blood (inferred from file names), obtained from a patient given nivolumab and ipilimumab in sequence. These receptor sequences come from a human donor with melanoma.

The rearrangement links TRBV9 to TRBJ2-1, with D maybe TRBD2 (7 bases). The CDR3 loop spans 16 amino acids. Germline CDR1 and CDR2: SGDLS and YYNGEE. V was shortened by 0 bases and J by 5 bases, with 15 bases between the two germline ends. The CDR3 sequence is CASSVVLAGANNEQFF. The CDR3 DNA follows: TGTGCCAGCAGCGTAGTTCTGGCGGGGGCCAACAATGAGCAGTTCTTC.

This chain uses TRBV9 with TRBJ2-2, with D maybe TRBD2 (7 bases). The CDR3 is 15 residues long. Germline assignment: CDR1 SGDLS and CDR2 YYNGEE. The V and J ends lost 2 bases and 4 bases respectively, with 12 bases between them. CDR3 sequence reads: CASSVLGGGTGELFF. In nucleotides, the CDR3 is TGTGCCAGCAGCGTCCTAGGGGGGGGCACCGGGGAGCTGTTTTTT. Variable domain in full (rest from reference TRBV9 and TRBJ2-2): DSGVTQTPKHLITATGQRVTLRCSPRSGDLSVYWYQQSLDQGLQFLIQYYNGEERAKGNILERFSAQQFPDLHSELNLSSLELGDSALYFCASSVLGGGTGELFFGEGSRLTVL.

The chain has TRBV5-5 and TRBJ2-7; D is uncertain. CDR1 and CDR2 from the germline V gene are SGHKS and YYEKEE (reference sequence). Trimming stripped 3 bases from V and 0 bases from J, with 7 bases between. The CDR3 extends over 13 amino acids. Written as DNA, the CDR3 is TGTGCCAGCAGCTCCAGTTACTCCTACGAGCAGTACTTC. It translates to CASSSSYSYEQYF.

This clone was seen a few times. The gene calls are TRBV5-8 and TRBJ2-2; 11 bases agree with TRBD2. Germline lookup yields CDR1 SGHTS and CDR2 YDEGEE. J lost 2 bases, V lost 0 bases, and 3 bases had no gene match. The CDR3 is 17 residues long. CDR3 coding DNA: TGTGCCAGCAGCTTGGAGGGACTAGCGGTTAACACCGGGGAGCTGTTTTTT. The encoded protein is CASSLEGLAVNTGELFF.

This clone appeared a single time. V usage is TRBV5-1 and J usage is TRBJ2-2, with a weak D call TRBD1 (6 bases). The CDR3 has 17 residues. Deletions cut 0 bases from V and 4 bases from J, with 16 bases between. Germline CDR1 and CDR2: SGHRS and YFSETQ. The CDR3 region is CASSLAPIGQFTGELFF. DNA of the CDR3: TGCGCCAGCAGCTTGGCACCTATCGGACAGTTCACCGGGGAGCTGTTTTTT.

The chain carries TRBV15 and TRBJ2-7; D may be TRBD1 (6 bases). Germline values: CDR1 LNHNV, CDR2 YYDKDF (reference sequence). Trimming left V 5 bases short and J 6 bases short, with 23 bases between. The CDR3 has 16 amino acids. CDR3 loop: CATSVTGTTNRGEQYF. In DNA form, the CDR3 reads TGTGCCACCAGCGTAACCGGGACAACCAACCGGGGCGAGCAGTACTTC.

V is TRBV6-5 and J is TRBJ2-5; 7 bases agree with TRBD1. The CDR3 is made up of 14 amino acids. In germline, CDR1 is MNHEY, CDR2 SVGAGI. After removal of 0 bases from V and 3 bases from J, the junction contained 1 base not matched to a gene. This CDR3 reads CASSYSGTEETQYF. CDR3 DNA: TGTGCCAGCAGTTACTCTGGGACAGAAGAGACCCAGTACTTC.

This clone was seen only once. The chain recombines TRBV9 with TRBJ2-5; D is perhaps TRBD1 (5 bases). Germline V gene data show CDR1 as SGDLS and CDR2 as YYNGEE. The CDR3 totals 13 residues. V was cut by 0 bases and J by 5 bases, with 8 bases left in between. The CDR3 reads CASSVDQGETQYF. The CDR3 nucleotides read TGTGCCAGCAGCGTAGACCAGGGTGAGACCCAGTACTTC.

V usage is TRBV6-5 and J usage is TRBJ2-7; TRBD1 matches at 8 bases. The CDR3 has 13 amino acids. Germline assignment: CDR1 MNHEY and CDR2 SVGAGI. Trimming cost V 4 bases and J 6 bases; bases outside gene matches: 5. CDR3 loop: CASSWEQGGEQYV. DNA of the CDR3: TGTGCCAGCAGTTGGGAACAGGGGGGCGAGCAGTACGTC.

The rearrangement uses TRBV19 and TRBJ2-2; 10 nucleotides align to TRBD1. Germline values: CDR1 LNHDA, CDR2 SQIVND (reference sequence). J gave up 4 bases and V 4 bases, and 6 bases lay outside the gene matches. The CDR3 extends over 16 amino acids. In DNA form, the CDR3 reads TGTGCCAGTAGTAAGGTTGGGACAGGGGTCACCGGGGAGCTGTTTTTT. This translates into CASSKVGTGVTGELFF.

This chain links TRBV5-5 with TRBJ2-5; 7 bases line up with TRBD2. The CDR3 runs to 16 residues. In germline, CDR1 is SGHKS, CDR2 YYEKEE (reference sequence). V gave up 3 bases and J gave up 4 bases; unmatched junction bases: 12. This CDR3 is CASSSPGLPLLETQYF. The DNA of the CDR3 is TGTGCCAGCAGCTCCCCGGGACTACCCCTCCTAGAGACCCAGTACTTC. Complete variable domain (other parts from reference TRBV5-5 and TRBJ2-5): DAGVTQSPTHLIKTRGQQVTLRCSPISGHKSVSWYQQVLGQGPQFIFQYYEKEERGRGNFPDRFSARQFPNYSSELNVNALLLGDSALYLCASSSPGLPLLETQYFGPGTRLLVL.

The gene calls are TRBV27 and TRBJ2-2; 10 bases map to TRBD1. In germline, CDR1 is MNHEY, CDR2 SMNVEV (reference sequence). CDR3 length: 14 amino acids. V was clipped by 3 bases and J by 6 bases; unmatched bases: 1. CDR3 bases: TGTGCCAGCAGTTTGGGACAGGGGCCCGGGGAGCTGTTTTTT. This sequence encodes CASSLGQGPGELFF.

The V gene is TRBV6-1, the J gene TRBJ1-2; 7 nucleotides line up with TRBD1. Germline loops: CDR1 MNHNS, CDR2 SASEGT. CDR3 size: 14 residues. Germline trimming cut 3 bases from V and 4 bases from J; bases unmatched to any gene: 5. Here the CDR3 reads CASSDLGGTYGYTF. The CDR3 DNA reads TGTGCCAGCAGTGATTTAGGGGGCACCTATGGCTACACCTTC.

The DNA of the CDR3 is TGTGCCAGCAGTTCTGGACTAGCGGGAGGGGCAACAGATACGCAGTATTTT. As protein: CASSSGLAGGATDTQYF. The chain links TRBV27 to TRBJ2-3; TRBD2 aligns across 15 bases. The length of the CDR3 is 17 residues. The V segment lost 4 bases and the J segment 3 bases; nucleotides outside the gene matches: 5. Germline values: CDR1 MNHEY, CDR2 SMNVEV (reference sequence).

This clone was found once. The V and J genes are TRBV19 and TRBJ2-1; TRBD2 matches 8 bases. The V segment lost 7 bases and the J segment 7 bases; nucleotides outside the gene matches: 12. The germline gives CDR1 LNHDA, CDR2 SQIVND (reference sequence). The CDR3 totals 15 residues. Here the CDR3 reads CASTPGTRGMNEQFF. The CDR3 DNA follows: TGTGCCAGTACGCCCGGGACTAGGGGTATGAATGAGCAGTTCTTC.

CDR3 amino acids: CASSQQEGPGPYGYTF. The CDR3 DNA reads as TGCGCCAGCAGCCAACAGGAGGGTCCAGGGCCCTATGGCTACACCTTC. V and J are TRBV4-3 and TRBJ1-2, with D tentatively TRBD1 (5 bases). V lost 2 bases and J lost 4, with 17 bases in between. Per germline, CDR1 LGHNA and CDR2 YSLEER. The CDR3 has 16 residues.

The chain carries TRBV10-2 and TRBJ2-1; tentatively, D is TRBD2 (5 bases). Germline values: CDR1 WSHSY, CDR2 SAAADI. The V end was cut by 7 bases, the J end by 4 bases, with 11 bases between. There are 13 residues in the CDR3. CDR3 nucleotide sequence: TGCGCCAGCACCACCGGACTGTACAATGAGCAGTTCTTC. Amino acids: CASTTGLYNEQFF.

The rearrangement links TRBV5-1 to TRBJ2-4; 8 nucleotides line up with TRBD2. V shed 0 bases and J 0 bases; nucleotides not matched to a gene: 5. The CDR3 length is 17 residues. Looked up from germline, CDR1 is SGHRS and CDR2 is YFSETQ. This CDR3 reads CASSLAPSGLAKNIQYF. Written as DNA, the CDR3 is TGCGCCAGCAGCTTGGCTCCTAGCGGGTTAGCCAAAAACATTCAGTACTTC.